Listed here are 28 T cell receptor beta chains from one sample, sequenced in a study of STAT3 mutations in large granular lymphocyte leukemia. The table came from immunoSEQ multiplex PCR; TCRdb's copy has only in-frame clones and leaves some out. The sample holds about 4,400 clones, 82% seen once. Study-wide results and caveats: Every T-cell large granular lymphocyte leukemia patient had at least one immunodominant TCR beta clonotype.

Their target antigens are unknown. Source material: peripheral blood mononuclear cells. These receptors all come from a man aged 40-49 years with T-cell large granular lymphocyte leukemia. Some clones in this sample may be carry-over from other donors' samples.

DNA for the CDR3: TGTGCCAGCAGACAGGGACCTGAAGCTTTCTTT. Its protein is CASRQGPEAFF. The chain couples TRBV7-2 to TRBJ1-1; possible D gene TRBD1, 6 bases. V was clipped by 6 bases and J by 6 bases, with 8 bases between them. In germline, CDR1 is SGHTA, CDR2 FQGNSA. The CDR3 sequence is 11 residues long.

The chain uses TRBV27 and TRBJ1-6; 7 bases are a match to TRBD1. The V gene's germline CDR1 is MNHEY and CDR2 SMNVEV (reference sequence). The CDR3 has 13 amino acids. V shed 4 bases, J shed 9 bases, and the junction held 3 bases outside the gene matches. The CDR3 bases are TGTGCCAGCAGTTCCACAGGGGCTTCACCCCTCCACTTT. As protein: CASSSTGASPLHF.

The chain has TRBV6-6 and TRBJ1-2, with D unresolved. The V gene's germline CDR1 is MNHNY and CDR2 SVGAGI (reference sequence). The ends were cut back, 5 bases at V and 1 base at J, with 8 bases in the middle. This CDR3 has 13 residues. CDR3 coding DNA: TGTGCCAGCAGTCCAGCTGTTAACTATGGCTACACCTTC. This gives the protein CASSPAVNYGYTF.

V usage is TRBV11-2 and J usage is TRBJ2-1; 11 nucleotides match TRBD2. Germline V gives CDR1 SGHAT, CDR2 FQNNGV. This CDR3 has 16 amino acids. V dropped 1 base and J dropped 2; count of bases not matched to a gene: 1. In DNA, the CDR3 is TGTGCCAGCAGCTTAGGGGGACTAGCGGCCTACAATGAGCAGTTCTTC. Amino acids: CASSLGGLAAYNEQFF.

This chain links TRBV7-9 with TRBJ2-7; no clear D. Germline CDR1 is SEHNR and CDR2 is FQNEAQ (reference sequence). The CDR3 is made up of 12 amino acids. V lost 4 bases and J 2 bases, leaving 6 bases between the germline ends. The CDR3 DNA is TGTGCCAGCAGCTCATCGCCCTACGAGCAGTACTTC. Translation: CASSSSPYEQYF.

V usage is TRBV29-1 and J usage is TRBJ2-2; 7 positions match TRBD1. From germline, CDR1 is SQVTM and CDR2 ANQGSEA. The CDR3 is 13 residues long. The V and J ends lost 5 bases and 6 bases, in that order; junction bases with no gene match: 6. The CDR3 loop reads CSVTGVKAGELFF. Written as DNA, the CDR3 is TGCAGCGTTACAGGGGTAAAGGCCGGGGAGCTGTTTTTT.

The rearrangement joins TRBV7-9 to TRBJ2-2; D is perhaps TRBD1 (6 bases). CDR3 length: 15 amino acids. The V gene lost 7 bases and the J gene lost 5 bases, with 17 bases spanning the gap. The V gene's germline CDR1 is SEHNR and CDR2 FQNEAQ (reference sequence). The CDR3 nucleotides are TGTGCCAGCAACCGGGACGGCAGGGGAACCGGGGAGCTGTTTTTT. This codes for CASNRDGRGTGELFF. The full variable domain, completed using reference TRBV7-9 and TRBJ2-2, is DTGVSQNPRHKITKRGQNVTFRCDPISEHNRLYWYRQTLGQGPEFLTYFQNEAQLEKSRLLSDRFSAERPKGSFSTLEIQRTEQGDSAMYLCASNRDGRGTGELFFGEGSRLTVL.

CDR3 nucleotides: TGTGCCAGCAGTTACTCGTCCCTTGGTGAAAAACTGTTTTTT. Residues: CASSYSSLGEKLFF. V usage is TRBV6-6 and J usage is TRBJ1-4; D is ambiguous. Germline CDR1 MNHNY, CDR2 SVGAGI (reference sequence). CDR3 size: 14 residues. The V gene lost 0 bases and the J gene lost 7 bases, with 9 bases spanning the gap.

The gene calls are TRBV12-5 and TRBJ2-7; the match to TRBD1 covers 8 bases. After removal of 3 bases from V and 3 bases from J, the junction contained 1 base not matched to a gene. CDR1 and CDR2 from the germline V gene are LGHNT and FRNRAP. The length of the CDR3 is 13 residues. The CDR3 sequence: CASGFGQGYEQYF. The CDR3 region has the DNA TGTGCTAGTGGTTTCGGACAGGGCTACGAGCAGTACTTC.

Only a few counts were recorded for this clone. The genes are TRBV25-1 and TRBJ1-1; D not certain. The CDR3 totals 11 residues. Germline loops: CDR1 MGHDK, CDR2 SYGVNS. V dropped 3 bases and J dropped 11 bases, with 10 bases sitting between them. The CDR3 reads CASSDLLGAFF. The DNA of the CDR3 is TGTGCCAGCAGTGATCTCTTGGGGGCTTTCTTT.

CDR3 bases: TGCGCCAGCAGCTCTGGACTAGCGGGGTACAATGAGCAGTTCTTC. Translating gives CASSSGLAGYNEQFF. The rearrangement joins TRBV5-1 to TRBJ2-1; TRBD2 matches 12 bases. This CDR3 has 15 residues. The V segment lost 3 bases and the J segment 4 bases; nucleotides outside the gene matches: 2. CDR1 and CDR2 (germline): SGHRS, YFSETQ.

The chain has TRBV5-8 and TRBJ1-5; 7 positions agree with TRBD1. This CDR3 region has 14 residues. The germline CDR1 and CDR2 sequences are SGHTS and YDEGEE. The V and J ends lost 7 bases and 2 bases, in that order; junction bases with no gene match: 6. The CDR3 reads CASDTGDGNQPQHF. The CDR3 DNA follows: TGTGCCAGCGATACAGGGGATGGCAATCAGCCCCAGCATTTT.

V is TRBV7-9 and J is TRBJ1-2; D possibly corresponds to TRBD1 (5 bases). Trimming removed 4 bases at V and 5 bases at J, with 20 bases between. Germline V gene data show CDR1 as SEHNR and CDR2 as FQNEAQ (reference sequence). The CDR3 consists of 16 residues. The CDR3, as DNA: TGTGCCAGCAGCTCCGCCGGGGGTGAGAGGCTATATGGCTACACCTTC. This gives the protein CASSSAGGERLYGYTF.

By its share, this clone is medium-sized. The chain carries TRBV10-3 and TRBJ1-4, with no clear D. Germline CDR1 reads ENHRY; CDR2 reads SYGVKD. Trimming removed 3 bases at V and 0 bases at J, with 14 bases between. The CDR3 runs 17 residues. CDR3 in amino acids: CAISEGRRLATNEKLFF. The CDR3 nucleotides are TGTGCCATCAGTGAAGGACGGCGCCTAGCAACTAATGAAAAACTGTTTTTT.

The V gene is TRBV10-3, the J gene TRBJ2-2, with TRBD1 matching 8 bases. The ends lost 2 bases at V and 5 bases at J; junction bases unmatched: 4. The CDR3 has 15 residues. The germline CDR1 and CDR2 sequences are ENHRY and SYGVKD. The CDR3 is CAISEGRGRTGELFF. In DNA form, the CDR3 reads TGTGCCATCAGTGAGGGCAGGGGGCGTACCGGGGAGCTGTTTTTT.

The V call is TRBV7-6, the J call TRBJ2-3; D remains unclear. The CDR3 loop spans 15 amino acids. CDR1 is SGHVS, CDR2 FNYEAQ, per germline. V was shortened by 3 bases and J by 0 bases, with 10 bases between the two germline ends. In DNA, the CDR3 is TGTGCCAGCAGCTTCACGCCAGGTAGCACAGATACGCAGTATTTT. Protein product: CASSFTPGSTDTQYF.

In this sample, this clone turned up a few times. This chain joins TRBV7-2 and TRBJ2-1; D uncertain. CDR1 is SGHTA, CDR2 FQGNSA, per germline. Trimming removed 1 base at V and 4 bases at J, with 5 bases between. The CDR3 extends over 13 amino acids. The CDR3 protein is CASSLGFYNEQFF. The CDR3 DNA sequence: TGTGCCAGCAGCTTAGGTTTTTACAATGAGCAGTTCTTC.

The table lists this clone with a count of one. The V gene is TRBV7-9, the J gene TRBJ2-7, with 9 bases aligning to TRBD1. Germline V gives CDR1 SEHNR, CDR2 FQNEAQ (reference sequence). CDR3 length equals 14 residues. V trimming: 6 bases; J trimming: 2 bases; junction bases outside the gene matches: 5. CDR3 sequence reads: CASRSGTGTYEQYF. CDR3 DNA sequence: TGTGCCAGCAGATCCGGGACAGGGACCTACGAGCAGTACTTC.

The V gene is TRBV7-9, the J gene TRBJ1-2; D gene ambiguous. The CDR3 loop spans 14 amino acids. CDR1 and CDR2 from the germline V gene are SEHNR and FQNEAQ (reference sequence). The germline V and J ends were trimmed by 1 base and 7 bases, with 13 bases remaining between them. This chain's CDR3 is CASSLGPEASGYTF. The CDR3 DNA reads TGTGCCAGCAGCTTAGGTCCGGAAGCGAGTGGCTACACCTTC.

This chain uses TRBV27 with TRBJ1-5; no reliable D call. Germline loops: CDR1 MNHEY, CDR2 SMNVEV (reference sequence). V lost 1 base and J 1 base, leaving 2 bases between the germline ends. CDR3 length equals 13 residues. The CDR3 DNA is TGTGCCAGCAGTTTATTGAGCAATCAGCCCCAGCATTTT. Its protein product is CASSLLSNQPQHF.

V and J are TRBV7-9 and TRBJ2-5; D possibly corresponds to TRBD1 (6 bases). The germline gives CDR1 SEHNR, CDR2 FQNEAQ (reference sequence). The CDR3 extends over 13 amino acids. V was pared by 5 bases and J by 9 bases, with 16 bases between. CDR3 protein: CASSPGTSRAQYF. For the CDR3, the DNA is TGTGCCAGCAGCCCCGGGACATCTAGGGCCCAGTACTTC.

This clone was detected a few times. This chain joins TRBV10-3 and TRBJ1-1; D might be TRBD1 (6 bases). There are 15 residues in the CDR3. CDR1 and CDR2 (germline): ENHRY, SYGVKD. The V gene lost 4 bases and the J gene lost 1 base, with 13 bases spanning the gap. CDR3 sequence: CAISVNREKNTEAFF. CDR3 nucleotides: TGTGCCATCAGTGTGAACAGGGAAAAGAACACTGAAGCTTTCTTT.

V is TRBV5-8 and J is TRBJ1-2; maybe TRBD1 (6 bases). Germline V gene data show CDR1 as SGHTS and CDR2 as YDEGEE. V lost 1 base to trimming and J lost 4 bases, with 11 bases between them. CDR3 size: 14 residues. In DNA, the CDR3 is TGTGCCAGCAGCTTGCAGGGGTATTCCTATGGCTACACCTTC. This encodes CASSLQGYSYGYTF.

The genes are TRBV6-6 and TRBJ2-3, with 8 nucleotides matching TRBD1. The CDR3 sequence is 14 residues long. V was pared by 6 bases and J by 4 bases, with 6 bases of the junction left unmatched. Germline values: CDR1 MNHNY, CDR2 SVGAGI (reference sequence). CDR3 coding DNA: TGTGCCAGCAGAGGACAGGGAAGGGCAGATACGCAGTATTTT. This codes for CASRGQGRADTQYF.

The rearrangement uses TRBV5-1 and TRBJ2-7; TRBD1 might be the D (6 bases). CDR3 length equals 15 residues. Germline V gives CDR1 SGHRS, CDR2 YFSETQ. V lost 0 bases and J lost 0, with 10 bases in between. The CDR3 reads CASSLEGVSSYEQYF. In DNA, the CDR3 is TGCGCCAGCAGCTTGGAGGGGGTAAGCTCCTACGAGCAGTACTTC.

The rearrangement links TRBV5-1 to TRBJ1-1; no reliable D call. CDR1 and CDR2 from the germline V gene are SGHRS and YFSETQ. V lost 4 bases and J 0 bases, leaving 13 bases between the germline ends. CDR3 length equals 15 residues. This CDR3 is CASSPAGGLNTEAFF. As DNA, the CDR3 is TGCGCCAGCAGCCCGGCTGGCGGCTTGAACACTGAAGCTTTCTTT.

V gene TRBV5-1 combines with J gene TRBJ2-2, with D tentatively TRBD1 (6 bases). The germline CDR1 and CDR2 sequences are SGHRS and YFSETQ. V was trimmed by 3 bases and J by 4 bases, leaving 10 bases between them. The CDR3 is made up of 14 amino acids. DNA of the CDR3: TGCGCCAGCAGCTCGGACAGTAGCACCGGGGAGCTGTTTTTT. It is translated as CASSSDSSTGELFF.

The rearrangement joins TRBV5-1 to TRBJ2-7; D remains unclear. Germline V gene lookup returns CDR1 SGHRS and CDR2 YFSETQ. Trimming shortened V by 0 bases and J by 1 base, and 8 bases separated the two germline ends. CDR3 length: 14 residues. CDR3 amino acids: CASSLGTESYEQYF. CDR3 nucleotides: TGCGCCAGCAGCTTGGGGACGGAGTCCTACGAGCAGTACTTC.